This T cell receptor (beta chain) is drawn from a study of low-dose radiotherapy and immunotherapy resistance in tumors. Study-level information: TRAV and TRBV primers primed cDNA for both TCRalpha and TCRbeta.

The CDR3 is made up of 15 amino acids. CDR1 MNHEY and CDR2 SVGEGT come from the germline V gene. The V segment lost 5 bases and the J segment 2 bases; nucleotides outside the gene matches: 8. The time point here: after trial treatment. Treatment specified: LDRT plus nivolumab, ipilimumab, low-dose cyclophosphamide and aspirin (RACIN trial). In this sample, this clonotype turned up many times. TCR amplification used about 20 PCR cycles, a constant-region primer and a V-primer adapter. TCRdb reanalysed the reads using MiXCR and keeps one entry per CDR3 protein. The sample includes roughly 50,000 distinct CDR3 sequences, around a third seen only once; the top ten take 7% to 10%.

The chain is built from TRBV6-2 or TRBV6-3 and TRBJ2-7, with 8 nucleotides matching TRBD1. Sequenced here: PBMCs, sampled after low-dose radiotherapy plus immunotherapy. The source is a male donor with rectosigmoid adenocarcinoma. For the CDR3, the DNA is TGTGCCAGCAGTCCTGGACAGGGATATACCTACGAGCAGTACTTC. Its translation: CASSPGQGYTYEQYF.